The sample holds a few counts of the clone carrying this T cell receptor beta chain. The target antigen is unknown. cDNA molecules, individually, were tagged with unique molecular identifiers. TCRdb re-analysed the 5' RACE reads in MiXCR, keeping a single row per CDR3 protein. The repertoire holds approximately 100,000 distinct CDR3 sequences, with 16% as singletons. The entry originates in a study of early T cells in non-severe SARS-CoV-2 infection. Overall study: Chains from this unsorted whole-blood bulk RNA could not be paired.

Study-wide results and caveats: VDJdb matching skewed toward anti-spike CD8 responses, missing private and CD4 specificities.

Trimming removed 7 bases at V and 2 bases at J, with 15 bases between. This CDR3 has 15 residues. The J gene is TRBJ2-1, the V gene TRBV12-3 or TRBV12-4; possibly TRBD1 for D (6 bases). Input material: whole blood. The source of this sequence is an adult who was a healthcare worker with PCR-confirmed SARS-CoV-2 infection or an uninfected control (not recorded which). CDR3 sequence (DNA): TGTGCCAGCACCTGGGGGCAGGGCCCCTACAATGAGCAGTTCTTC. It encodes CASTWGQGPYNEQFF.